This TCR beta chain was captured in a study of shared clonotypes between healthy human individuals. Regarding the study as a whole: A few donors had approximately 4.6% of their naive CD4 clonotypes in common.

For each subset, genomic DNA was distributed in equal portions over several immunoSEQ plates. TCRdb's table, derived via immunoSEQ multiplex PCR, lists solely in-frame clones and lacks some. The data show about 2.4 million clones, under 95% seen once. Details on this clone: Antigen unknown.

Per germline, CDR1 SGHTA and CDR2 FQGTGA. This CDR3 comprises 14 residues. V was clipped by 2 bases and J by 0 bases, with 5 bases between them. Sequencing used naive CD4+ T cells from PBMCs. Subset reported: CD45RA+ positively selected. This chain links TRBV7-3 with TRBJ1-3, with D uncertain. This receptor was identified in a man aged 18 to 29 in good health. Some clones in this sample may be carry-over from other donors' samples. The CDR3 reads CASSLYPSGNTIYF. The CDR3 region has the DNA TGTGCCAGCAGCTTATACCCCTCTGGAAACACCATATATTTT.